The 8 T cell receptor beta chains reported below all come from one sample, sequenced in a study of blood T cell repertoires in COVID-19. Assay used: immunoSEQ multiplex PCR; TCRdb lists only in-frame clones, some missing. The data contain under 150,000 clones, 80% to 90% of them singletons. The sequencing sample was made of peripheral blood. The receptors were sampled from a woman between 55 and 75 years old with COVID-19, enrolled during active disease.

This chain joins TRBV9 and TRBJ2-1, with D possibly TRBD1 on 5 matching bases. The CDR3 runs 15 residues. Trimming pared 5 bases from V and 0 bases from J, leaving 12 bases between. CDR1 is SGDLS and CDR2 is YYNGEE in the germline V gene. CDR3 residues: CASSLTASSYNEQFF. The CDR3 region has the DNA TGTGCCAGCAGTCTGACAGCCAGCTCCTACAATGAGCAGTTCTTC.

The rearrangement joins TRBV5-4 to TRBJ1-2, with unresolved D. Trimming pared 1 base from V and 5 bases from J, leaving 6 bases between. The CDR3 has 12 residues. Per the germline V gene, CDR1 is SGHNT and CDR2 is YYREEE (reference sequence). The CDR3 coding sequence is TGTGCCAGCAGCTTGAGCCTTTATGGCTACACCTTC. Amino acid sequence: CASSLSLYGYTF.

The chain carries TRBV29-1 and TRBJ2-1; no clear D gene. Trimming took 7 bases from V and 0 from J, leaving 10 bases between them. The germline gives CDR1 SQVTM, CDR2 ANQGSEA. The CDR3 length is 13 residues. The CDR3 nucleotides are TGCAGCGCTGATAAGAGCTCCTACAATGAGCAGTTCTTC. Protein product: CSADKSSYNEQFF.

V usage is TRBV10-3 and J usage is TRBJ1-4; 9 nucleotides align to TRBD1. The V gene end was trimmed by 3 bases and the J gene end by 5 bases; junction bases not matched to a gene: 16. The CDR3 contains 19 residues. CDR1 is ENHRY and CDR2 is SYGVKD in the germline V gene. CDR3 nucleotides: TGTGCCATCAGTGATAGGGGACAGGGCGAAAGTCTGGAAAATGAAAAACTGTTTTTT. Translating gives CAISDRGQGESLENEKLFF.

The rearrangement links TRBV19 to TRBJ2-7; D gene ambiguous. The CDR3 is 14 residues long. V lost 3 bases and J 0 bases, leaving 9 bases between the germline ends. Germline-derived CDR1 and CDR2 are LNHDA and SQIVND (reference sequence). CDR3 region: CASSISGPSYEQYF. CDR3 in DNA: TGTGCCAGTAGTATCTCGGGTCCCTCCTACGAGCAGTACTTC.

V gene TRBV7-6 combines with J gene TRBJ2-3, with 7 bases lining up with TRBD2. Germline assignment: CDR1 SGHVS and CDR2 FNYEAQ. The CDR3 is 15 residues long. The junction had 6 bases not matched to a gene; V was cut back by 1 base and J by 5 bases. The chain's CDR3 is CASSLVGQRGDTQYF. CDR3 nucleotide sequence: TGTGCCAGCAGCTTAGTCGGGCAGCGGGGAGATACGCAGTATTTT.

The chain links TRBV11-2 to TRBJ2-7; no clear D. The germline gives CDR1 SGHAT, CDR2 FQNNGV. V gave up 6 bases and J gave up 0 bases, with 9 bases separating them. This CDR3 region has 13 residues. The CDR3 sequence: CASSVTYSYEQYF. CDR3 in DNA: TGTGCCAGCAGTGTAACTTACTCCTACGAGCAGTACTTC.

The chain is built from TRBV9 and TRBJ2-1; possibly TRBD1 for D (6 bases). Looked up from germline, CDR1 is SGDLS and CDR2 is YYNGEE. Trimming stripped 3 bases from V and 4 bases from J, with 14 bases between. The CDR3 is made up of 15 amino acids. The DNA of the CDR3 is TGTGCCAGCAGCGGACAGGAGTTACGTTACAATGAGCAGTTCTTC. Amino acid sequence: CASSGQELRYNEQFF.